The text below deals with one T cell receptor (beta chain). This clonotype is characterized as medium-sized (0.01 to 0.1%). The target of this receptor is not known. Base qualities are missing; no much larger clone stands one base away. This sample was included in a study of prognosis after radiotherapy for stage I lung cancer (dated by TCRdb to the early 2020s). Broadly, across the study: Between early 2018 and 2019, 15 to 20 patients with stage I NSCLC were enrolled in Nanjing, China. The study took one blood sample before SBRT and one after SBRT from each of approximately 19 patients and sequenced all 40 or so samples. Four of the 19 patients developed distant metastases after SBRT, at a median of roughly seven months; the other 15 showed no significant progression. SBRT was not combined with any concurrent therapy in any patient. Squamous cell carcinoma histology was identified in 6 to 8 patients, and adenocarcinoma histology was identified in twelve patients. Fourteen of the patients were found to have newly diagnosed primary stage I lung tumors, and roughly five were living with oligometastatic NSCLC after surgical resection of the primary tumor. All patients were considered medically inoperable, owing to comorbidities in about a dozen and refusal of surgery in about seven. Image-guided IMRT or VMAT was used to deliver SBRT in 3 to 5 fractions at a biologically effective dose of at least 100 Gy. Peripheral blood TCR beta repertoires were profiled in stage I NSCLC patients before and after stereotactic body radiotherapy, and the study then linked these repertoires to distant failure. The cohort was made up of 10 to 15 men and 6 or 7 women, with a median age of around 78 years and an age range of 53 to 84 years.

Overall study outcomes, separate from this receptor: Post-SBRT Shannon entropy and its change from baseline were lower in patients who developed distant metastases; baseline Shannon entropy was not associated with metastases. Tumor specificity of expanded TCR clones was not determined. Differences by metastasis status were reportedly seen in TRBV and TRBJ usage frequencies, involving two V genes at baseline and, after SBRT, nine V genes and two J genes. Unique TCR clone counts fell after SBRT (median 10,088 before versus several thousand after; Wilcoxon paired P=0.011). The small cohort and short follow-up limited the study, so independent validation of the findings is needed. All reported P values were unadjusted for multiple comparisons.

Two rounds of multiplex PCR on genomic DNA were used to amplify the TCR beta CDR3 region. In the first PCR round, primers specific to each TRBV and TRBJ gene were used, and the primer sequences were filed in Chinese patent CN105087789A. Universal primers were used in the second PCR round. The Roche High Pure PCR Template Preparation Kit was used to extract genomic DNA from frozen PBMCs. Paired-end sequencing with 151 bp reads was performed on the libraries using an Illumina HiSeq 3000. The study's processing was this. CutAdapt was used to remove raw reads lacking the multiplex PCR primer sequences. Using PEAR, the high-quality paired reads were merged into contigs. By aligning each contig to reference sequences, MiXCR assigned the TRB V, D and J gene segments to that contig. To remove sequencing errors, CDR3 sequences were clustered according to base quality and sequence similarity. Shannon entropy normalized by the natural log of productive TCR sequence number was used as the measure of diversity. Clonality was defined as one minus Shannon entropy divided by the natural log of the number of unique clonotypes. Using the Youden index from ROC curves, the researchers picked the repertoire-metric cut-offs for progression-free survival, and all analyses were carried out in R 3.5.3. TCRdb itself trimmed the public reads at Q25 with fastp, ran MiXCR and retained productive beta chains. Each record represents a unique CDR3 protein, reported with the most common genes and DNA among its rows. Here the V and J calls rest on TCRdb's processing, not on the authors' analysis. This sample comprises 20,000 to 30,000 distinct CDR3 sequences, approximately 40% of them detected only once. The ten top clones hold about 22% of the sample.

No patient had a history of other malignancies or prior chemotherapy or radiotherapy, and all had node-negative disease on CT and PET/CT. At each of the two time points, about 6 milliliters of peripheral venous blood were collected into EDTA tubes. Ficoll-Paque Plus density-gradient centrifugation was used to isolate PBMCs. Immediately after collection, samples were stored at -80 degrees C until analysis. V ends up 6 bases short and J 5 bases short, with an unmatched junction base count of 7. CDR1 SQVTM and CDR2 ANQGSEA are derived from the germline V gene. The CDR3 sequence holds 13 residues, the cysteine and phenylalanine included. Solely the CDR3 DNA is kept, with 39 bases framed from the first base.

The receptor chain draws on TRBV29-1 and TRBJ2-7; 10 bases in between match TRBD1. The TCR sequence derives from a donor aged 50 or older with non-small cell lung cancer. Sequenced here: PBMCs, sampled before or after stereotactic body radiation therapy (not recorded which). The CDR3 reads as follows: CSVARDRGDEQYF. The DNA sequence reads TGCAGCGTAGCCCGGGACAGGGGCGACGAGCAGTACTTC.